The sequence of this T cell receptor (beta chain) was determined in a study of long-term antiretroviral therapy in people with HIV. The sample holds a few counts of this clone. Runs used v3.0 of the immunoSEQ assay and were done at survey level. Clones were read by immunoSEQ multiplex PCR, and TCRdb kept only the in-frame ones, dropping some. The top ten hold more than 0.8% of the sample, which has tens of thousands of clones, roughly 87% seen once. Trimming took 3 bases from V and 0 from J, leaving 6 bases between them. Germline values: CDR1 MNHNS, CDR2 SASEGT. CDR3 length equals 14 residues. Specimen: unsorted PBMCs, collected 2 years after starting antiretroviral therapy. The TCR sequence derives from a man aged 50-59 years with HIV. The chain carries TRBV6-1 and TRBJ1-3; unclear D gene. CDR3 DNA: TGTGCCAGCAGTGACGAGAACTCTGGAAACACCATATATTTT. Translating it yields CASSDENSGNTIYF.